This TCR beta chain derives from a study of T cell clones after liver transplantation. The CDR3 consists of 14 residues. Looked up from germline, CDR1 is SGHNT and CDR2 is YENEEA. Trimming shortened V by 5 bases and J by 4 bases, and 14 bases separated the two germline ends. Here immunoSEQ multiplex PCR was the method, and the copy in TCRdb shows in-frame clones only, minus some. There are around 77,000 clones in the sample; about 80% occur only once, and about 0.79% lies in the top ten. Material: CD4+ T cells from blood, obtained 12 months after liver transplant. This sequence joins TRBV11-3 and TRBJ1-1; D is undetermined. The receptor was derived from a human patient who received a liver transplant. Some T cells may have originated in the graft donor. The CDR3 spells CASSPTRWSTEAFF. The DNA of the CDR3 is TGTGCCAGCAGCCCGACCAGGTGGAGCACTGAAGCTTTCTTT.